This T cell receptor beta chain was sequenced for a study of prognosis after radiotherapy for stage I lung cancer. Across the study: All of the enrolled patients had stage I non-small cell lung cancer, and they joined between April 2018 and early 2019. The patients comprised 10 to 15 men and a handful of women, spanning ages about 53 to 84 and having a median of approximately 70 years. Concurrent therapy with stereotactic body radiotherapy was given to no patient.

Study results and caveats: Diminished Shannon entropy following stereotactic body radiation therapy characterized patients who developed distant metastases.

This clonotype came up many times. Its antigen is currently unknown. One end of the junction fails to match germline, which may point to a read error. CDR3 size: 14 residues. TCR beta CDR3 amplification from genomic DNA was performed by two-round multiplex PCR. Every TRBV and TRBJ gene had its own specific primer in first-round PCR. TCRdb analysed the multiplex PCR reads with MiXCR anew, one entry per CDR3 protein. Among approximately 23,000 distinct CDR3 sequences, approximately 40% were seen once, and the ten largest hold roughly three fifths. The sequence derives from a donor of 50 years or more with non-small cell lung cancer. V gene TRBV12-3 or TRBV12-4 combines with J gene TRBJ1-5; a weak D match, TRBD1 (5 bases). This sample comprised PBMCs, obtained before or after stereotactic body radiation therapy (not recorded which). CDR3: CACSSQGNDQPQHF. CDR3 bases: TGTGCCTGCAGTTCCCAGGGTAATGATCAGCCCCAGCATTTT.